A single sample gave rise to the 17 T cell receptor beta chains below, sequenced in a study of cytomegalovirus exposure and HLA in healthy donors. The PCR contained 60 Vbeta and 13 Jbeta primers. Profiling relied on immunoSEQ multiplex PCR, and the TCRdb table lists in-frame clones only, not all of them. The sample has under 200,000 clones; about four fifths are singletons. The sequenced sample consisted of PBMCs. The receptor set was obtained from a woman aged 50 to 65 in good health and CMV-seropositive.

The V gene is TRBV30, the J gene TRBJ1-5, with D perhaps matching TRBD1 (5 bases). The CDR3 contains 14 residues. Germline-derived CDR1 and CDR2 are GTSNPN and SVGIG (reference sequence). Trimming took off 3 bases at V and 2 bases at J, with 11 bases between the two ends. CDR3 DNA sequence: TGTGCCTGGAGGCGCAGGGAGGGCAATCAGCCCCAGCATTTT. Encoded protein: CAWRRREGNQPQHF.

This chain links TRBV4-2 with TRBJ2-3; D is undetermined. The CDR3 runs 15 residues. CDR1 and CDR2 from the germline V gene are LGHNA and YNFKEQ. Trimming removed 2 bases at V and 0 bases at J, with 9 bases between. CDR3 protein: CASSQFDGSTDTQYF. Here the CDR3 DNA reads TGTGCCAGCAGCCAATTTGACGGGAGCACAGATACGCAGTATTTT.

This clone was counted only a few times. The rearrangement links TRBV7-2 to TRBJ2-3; D is unclear. Germline CDR1 SGHTA, CDR2 FQGNSA. CDR3 length equals 13 residues. With 4 bases removed from V and 2 bases from J, the gap between germline ends came to 7 bases. The CDR3 DNA is TGTGCCAGCAGCTACAGAGACACAGATACGCAGTATTTT. It specifies CASSYRDTDTQYF.

The chain has TRBV7-2 and TRBJ1-3; 7 nucleotides align to TRBD1. CDR1 and CDR2 from the germline V gene are SGHTA and FQGNSA. This CDR3 spans 19 amino acids. V gave up 8 bases and J gave up 0 bases; unmatched junction bases: 19. The CDR3 DNA is TGTGCCAGCGCCCCCGCCGGACAGGTTCTTTATAGCTCTGGAAACACCATATATTTT. Encoded protein: CASAPAGQVLYSSGNTIYF.

The chain employs TRBV6-1 and TRBJ1-5; D gene ambiguous. Germline V gives CDR1 MNHNS, CDR2 SASEGT. This CDR3 spans 14 amino acids. The V end lost 1 base, the J end lost 4 bases, and 8 bases lay between the germline ends. The CDR3 sequence: CASSEGVANQPQHF. For the CDR3, the DNA is TGTGCCAGCAGTGAAGGGGTAGCTAATCAGCCCCAGCATTTT.

This clone appeared a few times. This rearrangement joins TRBV2 to TRBJ2-3; tentative D call: TRBD2 (5 bases). The germline V gene has CDR1 SNHLY and CDR2 FYNNEI. Trimming took off 7 bases at V and 4 bases at J, with 15 bases between the two ends. The CDR3 has 14 amino acids. CDR3 loop: CASNKHGGADTQYF. As DNA, the CDR3 is TGTGCCAGCAATAAACACGGAGGCGCAGATACGCAGTATTTT. Full variable domain (outside the CDR3, taken from reference TRBV2 and TRBJ2-3): EPEVTQTPSHQVTQMGQEVILRCVPISNHLYFYWYRQILGQKVEFLVSFYNNEISEKSEIFDDQFSVERPDGSNFTLKIRSTKLEDSAMYFCASNKHGGADTQYFGPGTRLTVL.

J is TRBJ2-3 and V is TRBV5-1; D gene unclear. The germline V gene encodes CDR1 SGHRS and CDR2 YFSETQ. The CDR3 extends over 19 amino acids. The V and J ends lost 1 base and 0 bases respectively, with 21 bases between them. CDR3 residues: CASSLSIASVISSTDTQYF. CDR3 DNA sequence: TGCGCCAGCAGCTTGTCGATAGCCTCCGTCATTTCTAGCACAGATACGCAGTATTTT.

The J gene is TRBJ2-5, the V gene TRBV5-1; D is possibly TRBD1 (6 bases). CDR3 length: 14 amino acids. CDR1 and CDR2 from the germline V gene are SGHRS and YFSETQ. Deletions cut 4 bases from V and 3 bases from J, with 13 bases between. In DNA, the CDR3 is TGCGCCAGCAGCGCCGGACAGTTAGAAGAGACCCAGTACTTC. This codes for CASSAGQLEETQYF.

This clone was counted only a few times. The V gene is TRBV7-6, the J gene TRBJ2-2, with TRBD1 as a possible D gene (6 bases). Per the germline V gene, CDR1 is SGHVS and CDR2 is FNYEAQ. This CDR3 contains 15 residues. Trimming shortened V by 1 base and J by 7 bases, and 13 bases separated the two germline ends. The CDR3 DNA sequence: TGTGCCAGCAGCTTAGACCAGGGGTCGGGCGGGGAGCTGTTTTTT. It encodes CASSLDQGSGGELFF.

This sequence joins TRBV7-2 and TRBJ2-1, with 7 bases that match TRBD1. Trimming removed 1 base from V and 8 bases from J; junction bases left unmatched: 11. The CDR3 is 16 amino acids. Germline CDR1 reads SGHTA; CDR2 reads FQGNSA. CDR3 nucleotide sequence: TGTGCCAGCAGCTTAGTAGGGGGCGGAGGATCCCATGAGCAGTTCTTC. Residues: CASSLVGGGGSHEQFF.

In its sample, this clone was seen a few times. This sequence joins TRBV27 and TRBJ2-1; D gene ambiguous. CDR1 is MNHEY, CDR2 SMNVEV, per germline (reference sequence). V lost 6 bases to trimming and J lost 7 bases, with 10 bases between them. This CDR3 contains 12 residues. CDR3 nucleotides: TGTGCCAGCAGCCATGATGAGAATGAGCAGTTCTTC. Translation gives CASSHDENEQFF.

This clone has more than one count but fewer than ten. The DNA of the CDR3 is TGTGCCAGCAGACCGGGTGGAGTAGAAACTGAAGCTTTCTTT. Amino acids: CASRPGGVETEAFF. The V gene is TRBV7-9, the J gene TRBJ1-1, with D unresolved. This CDR3 is 14 amino acids long. CDR1 is SEHNR and CDR2 is FQNEAQ in the germline V gene (reference sequence). The V end was cut by 6 bases, the J end by 5 bases, with 16 bases between.

The chain is built from TRBV29-1 and TRBJ1-1; 7 bases are shared with TRBD1. This CDR3 is built from 13 residues. The V gene's germline CDR1 is SQVTM and CDR2 ANQGSEA. The trim removed 5 bases at V and 3 bases at J, leaving 6 bases unmatched. As DNA, the CDR3 is TGCAGCGTTAGGACAGGCGGAGACACTGAAGCTTTCTTT. Translating it yields CSVRTGGDTEAFF. Filled out from reference TRBV29-1 and TRBJ1-1, the complete variable domain reads SAVISQKPSRDICQRGTSLTIQCQVDSQVTMMFWYRQQPGQSLTLIATANQGSEATYESGFVIDKFPISRPNLTFSTLTVSNMSPEDSSIYLCSVRTGGDTEAFFGQGTRLTVV.

V gene TRBV7-9 combines with J gene TRBJ2-1, with TRBD2 matching 11 bases. This CDR3 comprises 18 residues. Losses at the gene ends were 5 bases for V and 11 bases for J; bases not matched to a gene: 20. Germline V gene data show CDR1 as SEHNR and CDR2 as FQNEAQ (reference sequence). CDR3 sequence reads: CASSPRVTSGIRNSQQFF. CDR3 in DNA: TGTGCCAGCAGCCCCCGGGTGACTAGCGGGATACGCAATTCTCAGCAGTTCTTC. The full variable domain, with the rest looked up from reference TRBV7-9 and TRBJ2-1, is DTGVSQNPRHKITKRGQNVTFRCDPISEHNRLYWYRQTLGQGPEFLTYFQNEAQLEKSRLLSDRFSAERPKGSFSTLEIQRTEQGDSAMYLCASSPRVTSGIRNSQQFFGPGTRLTVL.

The chain is built from TRBV7-2 and TRBJ1-6; D might be TRBD1 (6 bases). This CDR3 spans 16 amino acids. Per germline, CDR1 SGHTA and CDR2 FQGNSA. With 1 base removed from V and 2 bases from J, the gap between germline ends came to 9 bases. The CDR3 DNA sequence: TGTGCCAGCAGCTTAGTTGGACAGACCTATAATTCACCCCTCCACTTT. Its translation: CASSLVGQTYNSPLHF.

This chain joins TRBV20-1 and TRBJ2-5; 7 bases fit TRBD1. The DNA end lines up better with TRBJ2-7; the J call may be wrong. The CDR3 length is 11 residues. CDR1 is DFQATT and CDR2 is SNEGSKA in the germline V gene (reference sequence). The CDR3 nucleotides are TGCAGTGGACAGGGCTCCTACGAGCAGTACTTC. Its translation is CSGQGSYEQYF.

The CDR3 region has the DNA TGTGCCAGCAGCGCCGGGACTAGCGTAACCGAGCAGTACTTC. Its protein is CASSAGTSVTEQYF. This sequence joins TRBV7-2 and TRBJ2-7, with 10 positions matching TRBD2. CDR1 is SGHTA and CDR2 is FQGNSA in the germline V gene. CDR3 size: 14 residues. V was clipped by 5 bases and J by 6 bases; unmatched bases: 7.